These 29 T cell receptor beta chains were all obtained from the same sample, sequenced in a study of post-analysis software for immune sequencing data. For these receptors, no antigen is known. cDNA libraries for TCR beta contained unique molecular identifiers. TCRdb reanalysed the PCR reads using MiXCR and keeps one entry per CDR3 protein. The repertoire holds fewer than 900,000 distinct CDR3 sequences, 46% seen once, with over 4.5% in the top ten. Study results and caveats: Elevated frequency relative to controls characterized roughly 5 TRBV segments in patients, TRBV5-6, TRBV5-1 and TRBV20-1 among them.

Sequenced input: blood. The receptor set was obtained from a girl between 5 and 17 years old with multiple sclerosis.

This clonotype has a handful of counts. The rearrangement joins TRBV29-1 to TRBJ1-2, with 8 bases identical to TRBD1. The CDR3 spans 14 residues. Germline CDR1 is SQVTM and CDR2 is ANQGSEA. V was clipped by 6 bases and J by 0 bases; unmatched bases: 6. The CDR3 region is CSVEDRESNYGYTF. CDR3 in DNA: TGCAGCGTGGAGGACAGGGAATCTAACTATGGCTACACCTTC. The variable domain in full, with the rest retrieved from reference TRBV29-1 and TRBJ1-2, is SAVISQKPSRDICQRGTSLTIQCQVDSQVTMMFWYRQQPGQSLTLIATANQGSEATYESGFVIDKFPISRPNLTFSTLTVSNMSPEDSSIYLCSVEDRESNYGYTFGSGTRLTVV.

V is TRBV15 and J is TRBJ2-4; TRBD1 matches at 9 bases. Matching the DNA end better, TRBJ2-7 makes the J call doubtful. The CDR3 is 15 amino acids. Germline assignment: CDR1 LNHNV and CDR2 YYDKDF (reference sequence). In DNA, the CDR3 is TGTGCCACCAGCAAAGGGACAGGGAGGGATGACGAGCAGTACTTC. Translating gives CATSKGTGRDDEQYF.

This chain links TRBV9 with TRBJ1-2; the match to TRBD1 covers 7 bases. CDR1 SGDLS and CDR2 YYNGEE come from the germline V gene. The CDR3 extends over 13 amino acids. V was clipped by 2 bases and J by 3 bases; unmatched bases: 1. CDR3 DNA: TGTGCCAGCAGCGTCGGGACAGACTATGGCTACACCTTC. Amino acids: CASSVGTDYGYTF.

The rearrangement joins TRBV5-1 to TRBJ2-3, with D possibly being TRBD1 or TRBD2 (5 bases each). Per germline, CDR1 SGHRS and CDR2 YFSETQ. V lost 4 bases and J lost 0, with 12 bases in between. This CDR3 spans 15 amino acids. CDR3 nucleotide sequence: TGCGCCAGCAGCCTCGAGGGGCCTAGCACAGATACGCAGTATTTT. As protein: CASSLEGPSTDTQYF.

The chain employs TRBV20-1 and TRBJ2-3, with D perhaps matching TRBD1 or TRBD2 (5 bases each). The CDR3 is 12 residues long. The V end lost 8 bases, the J end lost 4 bases, and 13 bases lay between the germline ends. Germline CDR1 reads DFQATT; CDR2 reads SNEGSKA (reference sequence). The CDR3 DNA is TGCAGTCTCGTCGGGGCGGCAGATACGCAGTATTTT. It codes for CSLVGAADTQYF.

The chain employs TRBV2 and TRBJ2-1; no definite D call. Between the trimmed V and J ends, which lost 3 bases and 5 bases, there was a span of 17 bases. Germline V lookup: CDR1 SNHLY, CDR2 FYNNEI. The CDR3 runs to 16 residues. The CDR3 DNA is TGTGCCAGCAGTGATGGCGTCAACGCGTACCACAATGAGCAGTTCTTC. Translation gives CASSDGVNAYHNEQFF.

The chain recombines TRBV7-2 with TRBJ2-7; D uncertain. This CDR3 has 13 residues. The germline CDR1 and CDR2 sequences are SGHTA and FQGNSA. Trimming took off 5 bases at V and 2 bases at J, with 10 bases between the two ends. As DNA, the CDR3 is TGTGCCAGCAGCCGCGTCCCCGCCTACGAGCAGTACTTC. The encoded protein is CASSRVPAYEQYF.

V is TRBV7-2 and J is TRBJ2-7; no clear D. The CDR3 totals 14 residues. The germline V gene has CDR1 SGHTA and CDR2 FQGNSA. Trimming shortened V by 1 base and J by 2 bases, and 9 bases separated the two germline ends. Written as DNA, the CDR3 is TGTGCCAGCAGCTTAGACGGCCCAGCCTACGAGCAGTACTTC. It codes for CASSLDGPAYEQYF.

This clonotype was seen a handful of times. This chain joins TRBV20-1 and TRBJ2-5; D is uncertain. The CDR3 has 19 residues. The germline CDR1 and CDR2 sequences are DFQATT and SNEGSKA (reference sequence). The V gene lost 5 bases and the J gene lost 1 base, with 29 bases spanning the gap. Here the CDR3 reads CSAPFIGYRTQFPQETQYF. CDR3 bases: TGCAGTGCTCCATTCATAGGGTACCGCACTCAATTCCCCCAAGAGACCCAGTACTTC.

Ten or more counts support this clonotype. This chain links TRBV5-1 with TRBJ2-6, with D possibly being TRBD1 (6 bases). This CDR3 is 17 amino acids long. Germline V gene data show CDR1 as SGHRS and CDR2 as YFSETQ. The V end was cut by 4 bases, the J end by 0 bases, with 14 bases between. The CDR3 sequence is CASSQFRQASGANVLTF. The CDR3 DNA follows: TGCGCCAGCAGCCAATTTAGACAGGCCTCTGGGGCCAACGTCCTGACTTTC. Full variable domain (rest looked up from reference TRBV5-1 and TRBJ2-6): KAGVTQTPRYLIKTRGQQVTLSCSPISGHRSVSWYQQTPGQGLQFLFEYFSETQRNKGNFPGRFSGRQFSNSRSEMNVSTLELGDSALYLCASSQFRQASGANVLTFGAGSRLTVL.

The chain joins TRBV3-1 to TRBJ2-5; D is perhaps TRBD1 or TRBD2 (6 bases each). TRBJ2-7 explains the end of the DNA better; the J call may be wrong. CDR1 and CDR2 (germline): LGHDT, YNNKEL (reference sequence). This CDR3 has 13 residues. The CDR3 bases are TGTGCCAGCAGCCCGGGGGCGTGGAACGAGCAGTACTTC. Residues: CASSPGAWNEQYF.

The gene calls are TRBV29-1 and TRBJ1-5, with TRBD1 matching over 8 bases. J was trimmed by 2 bases and V by 4 bases; bases with no gene match: 4. Germline lookup yields CDR1 SQVTM and CDR2 ANQGSEA. CDR3 length equals 14 residues. The CDR3 loop reads CSVAGGKGNQPQHF. CDR3 coding DNA: TGCAGCGTTGCAGGGGGCAAGGGCAATCAGCCCCAGCATTTT.

This chain links TRBV29-1 with TRBJ2-1; D remains unclear. There are 13 residues in the CDR3. V lost 7 bases and J lost 3, with 13 bases in between. Germline V lookup: CDR1 SQVTM, CDR2 ANQGSEA. CDR3 in amino acids: CSARVGDYNEQFF. Written as DNA, the CDR3 is TGCAGCGCACGCGTCGGAGACTACAATGAGCAGTTCTTC.

The rearrangement joins TRBV20-1 to TRBJ2-1; weak D call: TRBD2 (5 bases). Germline-derived CDR1 and CDR2 are DFQATT and SNEGSKA (reference sequence). This CDR3 has 17 residues. V lost 5 bases and J 0 bases, leaving 20 bases between the germline ends. The CDR3 DNA is TGCAGTGCTCCCCGTTTCGAGGGAAGGCCCTCCTACAATGAGCAGTTCTTC. It translates to CSAPRFEGRPSYNEQFF.

This clonotype was counted between two and nine times. This chain joins TRBV20-1 and TRBJ2-5, with 7 bases that match TRBD2. The CDR3 runs 11 residues. The ends lost 6 bases at V and 5 bases at J; junction bases unmatched: 3. CDR1 and CDR2 (germline): DFQATT, SNEGSKA (reference sequence). CDR3 in amino acids: CSAGLLETQYF. For the CDR3, the DNA is TGCAGTGCGGGACTACTTGAGACCCAGTACTTC.

The rearrangement links TRBV4-2 to TRBJ2-7; 7 nucleotides line up with TRBD2. Germline V CDR1 and CDR2: LGHNA, YNFKEQ. The ends lost 2 bases at V and 3 bases at J; junction bases unmatched: 7. The CDR3 runs to 15 residues. The CDR3 bases are TGTGCCAGCAGCCAATATCTAGCGGCAGACTACGAGCAGTACTTC. Translating gives CASSQYLAADYEQYF.

The genes are TRBV29-1 and TRBJ1-2; D gene uncertain. CDR1 and CDR2 (germline): SQVTM, ANQGSEA. This CDR3 is built from 11 residues. Trimming removed 6 bases at V and 4 bases at J, with 9 bases between. CDR3 nucleotide sequence: TGCAGCGTCGGGGATGGCTATGGCTACACCTTC. Its protein product is CSVGDGYGYTF.

The rearrangement links TRBV9 to TRBJ2-7, with D perhaps TRBD1 (6 bases). The CDR3 runs to 13 residues. Looked up from germline, CDR1 is SGDLS and CDR2 is YYNGEE. The V and J ends lost 3 bases and 5 bases respectively, with 12 bases between them. The CDR3 sequence: CASSAGQSNEQYF. In nucleotides, the CDR3 is TGTGCCAGCAGCGCCGGACAGTCAAACGAGCAGTACTTC.

The V and J genes are TRBV4-1 and TRBJ2-1; 15 nucleotides agree with TRBD2. The J segment lost 5 bases and the V segment lost 3 bases, leaving 8 bases of the junction unmatched. CDR1 MGHRA and CDR2 YSYEKL come from the germline V gene. The CDR3 runs 18 residues. CDR3 sequence (DNA): TGCGCCAGCAGCCAGGGACTAGCGGGAGGACCGCGAAACAATGAGCAGTTCTTC. It codes for CASSQGLAGGPRNNEQFF.

This clonotype was counted a few times. The chain carries TRBV20-1 and TRBJ2-5; 7 bases match TRBD1. Per the germline V gene, CDR1 is DFQATT and CDR2 is SNEGSKA (reference sequence). CDR3 length: 11 residues. The trim removed 5 bases at V and 11 bases at J, leaving 8 bases unmatched. The CDR3, as DNA: TGCAGTGCTGACAGGGTTGGGGAGCAGTACTTC. It yields the protein CSADRVGEQYF.

This clonotype was detected only a few times. The genes are TRBV6-2 or TRBV6-3 and TRBJ1-1; 11 positions match TRBD1. The junction had 5 bases not matched to a gene; V was cut back by 4 bases and J by 1 base. The CDR3 length is 16 residues. CDR1 MNHEY and CDR2 SVGEGT come from the germline V gene. The CDR3 here is CASSLDRGRRNTEAFF. CDR3 DNA: TGTGCCAGCAGTTTGGACAGGGGGCGAAGGAACACTGAAGCTTTCTTT.

The chain recombines TRBV7-2 with TRBJ2-7, with 12 bases matching TRBD2. CDR3 length equals 15 residues. Trimming at V came to 2 bases and at J to 5 bases, leaving 4 bases not matched to a gene. The germline gives CDR1 SGHTA, CDR2 FQGNSA. The CDR3 reads CASSLLLAGGDEQYF. CDR3 DNA: TGTGCCAGCAGCTTACTACTAGCGGGAGGTGACGAGCAGTACTTC.

This rearrangement joins TRBV27 to TRBJ1-2, with TRBD1 as a possible D gene (5 bases). The germline CDR1 and CDR2 sequences are MNHEY and SMNVEV (reference sequence). The ends were cut back, 10 bases at V and 2 bases at J, with 20 bases in the middle. This CDR3 contains 15 residues. The DNA of the CDR3 is TGTGCCACCAAATCCGGGCAGGGCTTGAACTATGGCTACACCTTC. Encoded protein: CATKSGQGLNYGYTF.

CDR3 in amino acids: CASSFGRVGDEQYF. The CDR3 nucleotides read TGTGCCAGCAGTTTTGGCAGGGTAGGCGACGAGCAGTACTTC. This chain uses TRBV12-3 or TRBV12-4 with TRBJ2-5; possibly TRBD1 for D (5 bases). With the DNA end fitting TRBJ2-7 better, the J assignment may be wrong. The CDR3 is made up of 14 amino acids.

The J gene is TRBJ2-5, the V gene TRBV3-1; TRBD2 matches 8 bases. This CDR3 has 15 amino acids. V lost 0 bases, J lost 1 base, and 1 base stayed unmatched. From germline, CDR1 is LGHDT and CDR2 YNNKEL (reference sequence). The CDR3 here is CASSQDSGTQETQYF. CDR3 coding DNA: TGTGCCAGCAGCCAAGATAGCGGGACCCAAGAGACCCAGTACTTC.

This rearrangement joins TRBV7-2 to TRBJ2-4; D call uncertain. The CDR3 is 15 residues long. Trimming left V 5 bases short and J 0 bases short, with 11 bases between. The germline V gene has CDR1 SGHTA and CDR2 FQGNSA. CDR3 sequence (DNA): TGTGCCAGCAGCAGTCCGGTACTAGCCAAAAACATTCAGTACTTC. It is translated as CASSSPVLAKNIQYF.

The rearrangement joins TRBV4-2 to TRBJ2-3; 12 nucleotides agree with TRBD2. CDR1 is LGHNA, CDR2 YNFKEQ, per germline. The CDR3 is 16 residues long. The ends lost 6 bases at V and 3 bases at J; junction bases unmatched: 7. CDR3 protein: CASRRLAGDGTDTQYF. The CDR3 bases are TGTGCCAGCAGACGACTAGCGGGAGACGGGACAGATACGCAGTATTTT.

The chain is built from TRBV12-3 or TRBV12-4 and TRBJ2-5; 8 nucleotides line up with TRBD1. This CDR3 region has 14 residues. The V gene end was trimmed by 9 bases and the J gene end by 5 bases; junction bases not matched to a gene: 11. CDR3 region: CASTYRQGWETQYF. CDR3 nucleotides: TGTGCCAGTACCTACCGACAGGGGTGGGAGACCCAGTACTTC.

This clonotype was seen at least ten times. J is TRBJ2-5 and V is TRBV29-1; no clear D. The germline V and J ends were trimmed by 3 bases and 1 base, with 9 bases remaining between them. The CDR3 contains 13 residues. The germline gives CDR1 SQVTM, CDR2 ANQGSEA. The DNA for the CDR3 is TGCAGCGTTGACGTAACCTTCCAAGAGACCCAGTACTTC. It specifies CSVDVTFQETQYF.